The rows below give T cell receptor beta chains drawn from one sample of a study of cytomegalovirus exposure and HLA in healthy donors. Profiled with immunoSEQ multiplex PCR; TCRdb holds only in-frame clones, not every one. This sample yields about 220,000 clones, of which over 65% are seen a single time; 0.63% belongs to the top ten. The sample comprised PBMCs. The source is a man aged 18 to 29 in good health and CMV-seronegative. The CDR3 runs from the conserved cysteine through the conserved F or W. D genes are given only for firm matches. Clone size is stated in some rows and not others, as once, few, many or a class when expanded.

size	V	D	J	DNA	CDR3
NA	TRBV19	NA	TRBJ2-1	TGTGCCAGTAGTATAGGGCTGAACAATGAGCAGTTCTTC	CASSIGLNNEQFF
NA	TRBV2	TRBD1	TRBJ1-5	TGTGCCAGCGGACAGGGGCCTGGACAGCCCCAGCATTTT	CASGQGPGQPQHF
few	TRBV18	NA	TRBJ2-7	TGTGCCAGCTCACCAACTTCCGCCCGAATGGGGCACGAGCAGTACTTC	CASSPTSARMGHEQYF
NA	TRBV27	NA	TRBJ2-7	TGTGCCAGCAGTTTAAACAGGGGGGGGTACGAGCAGTACTTC	CASSLNRGGYEQYF
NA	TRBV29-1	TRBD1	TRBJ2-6	TGCAGCGTCTCCCCCACAGGGGGGTCTGGGGCCAACGTCCTGACTTTC	CSVSPTGGSGANVLTF
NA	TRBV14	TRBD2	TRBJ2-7	TGTGCCAGCAGCCAAGGTCGGGGGGTTGTCTACGAGCAGTACTTC	CASSQGRGVVYEQYF
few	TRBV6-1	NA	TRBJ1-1	TGTGCCAGCAGCCAGGGATGGAACACTGAAGCTTTCTTT	CASSQGWNTEAFF
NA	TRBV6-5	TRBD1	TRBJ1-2	TGTGCCAGCAGTTCCTTGGACAGGGGACCCTATGGCTACACCTTC	CASSSLDRGPYGYTF
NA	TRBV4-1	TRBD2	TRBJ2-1	TGCGCCAGCAGCCAAGATCTTGCGGGAGCGTGGATGATGGTGAATGAGCAGTTCTTC	CASSQDLAGAWMMVNEQFF
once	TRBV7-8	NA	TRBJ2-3	TGTGCCAGCAGCTCCTTCGGACAGCTCATCACAGATACGCAGTATTTT	CASSSFGQLITDTQYF
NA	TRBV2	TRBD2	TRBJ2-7	TGTGCCAGCAGTGAACCGCCCCAGGGACTAGCGGGAACCTACGAGCAGTACTTC	CASSEPPQGLAGTYEQYF
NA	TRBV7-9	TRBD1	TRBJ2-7	TGTGCCAGCAGCTTAGCCACAGGGGCGGACTACGAGCAGTACTTC	CASSLATGADYEQYF
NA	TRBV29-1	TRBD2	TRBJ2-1	TGCAGCGTCCGGGCTAGCGGTTACAATGAGCAGTTCTTC	CSVRASGYNEQFF
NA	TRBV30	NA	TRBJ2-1	TGTGCCTGGAGTGTAGCGGGGGGACAGGGGCGACTACAAGGGCAGTTCTTC	CAWSVAGGQGRLQGQFF